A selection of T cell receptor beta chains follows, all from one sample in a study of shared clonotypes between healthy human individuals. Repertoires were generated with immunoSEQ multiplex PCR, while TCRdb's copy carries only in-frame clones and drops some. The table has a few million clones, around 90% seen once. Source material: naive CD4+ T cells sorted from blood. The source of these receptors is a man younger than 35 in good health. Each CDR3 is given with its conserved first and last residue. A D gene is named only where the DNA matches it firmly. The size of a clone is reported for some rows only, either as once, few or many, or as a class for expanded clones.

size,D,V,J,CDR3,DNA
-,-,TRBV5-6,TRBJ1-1,CASSFAGGHTEAFF,TGTGCCAGCAGCTTTGCGGGGGGACACACTGAAGCTTTCTTT
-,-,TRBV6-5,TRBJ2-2,CASSYRRVYTGELFF,TGTGCCAGCAGTTACCGGCGGGTGTACACCGGGGAGCTGTTTTTT
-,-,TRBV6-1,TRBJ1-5,CASSETRWGSQPQHF,TGTGCCAGCAGTGAAACCCGGTGGGGCAGCCAGCCCCAGCATTTT
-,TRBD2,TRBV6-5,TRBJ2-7,CASSYLREGYEQYF,TGTGCCAGCAGTTATTTGCGGGAGGGCTACGAGCAGTACTTC
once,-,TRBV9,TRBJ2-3,CASSTGTDTQYF,TGTGCCAGCAGTACCGGCACAGATACGCAGTATTTT
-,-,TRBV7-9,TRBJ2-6,CASSPVSGAGGANVLTF,TGTGCCAGCAGCCCCGTCTCGGGGGCAGGCGGGGCCAACGTCCTGACTTTC
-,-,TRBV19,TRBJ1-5,CASSIQGLGNQPQHF,TGTGCCAGTAGTATTCAGGGGTTGGGCAATCAGCCCCAGCATTTT
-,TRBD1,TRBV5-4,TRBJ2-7,CASNKDRGYSYEQYF,TGTGCCAGCAACAAGGACAGGGGGTACTCCTACGAGCAGTACTTC
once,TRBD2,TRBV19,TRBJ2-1,CASSIAETSGRARQFF,TGTGCCAGTAGTATAGCAGAGACTAGCGGGAGGGCCAGGCAGTTCTTC
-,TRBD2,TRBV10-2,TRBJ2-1,CASRRGGANEQFF,TGCGCCAGCAGACGCGGGGGGGCTAATGAGCAGTTCTTC
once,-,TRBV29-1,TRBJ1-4,CSVVGRGNEKLFF,TGCAGCGTTGTCGGCAGGGGAAATGAAAAACTGTTTTTT
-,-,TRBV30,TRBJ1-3,CAWSSDSGNTIYF,TGTGCCTGGAGTTCTGACTCTGGAAACACCATATATTTT
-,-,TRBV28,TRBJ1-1,CASRPGSGVPNTEAFF,TGTGCCAGCAGGCCGGGGTCAGGGGTCCCGAACACTGAAGCTTTCTTT
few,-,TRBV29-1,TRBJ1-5,CSVGGPNQPQHF,TGCAGCGTTGGGGGGCCGAATCAGCCCCAGCATTTT
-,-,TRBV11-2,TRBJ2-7,CASSLEAPSVTKSYEQYF,TGTGCCAGCAGCTTAGAAGCCCCAAGTGTTACCAAGTCCTACGAGCAGTACTTC
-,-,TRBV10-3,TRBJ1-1,CAISPKQLNTEAFF,TGTGCCATCAGTCCTAAACAGTTGAACACTGAAGCTTTCTTT
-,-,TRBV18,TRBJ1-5,CASSPMDGYNQPQHF,TGTGCCAGCTCACCTATGGACGGATACAATCAGCCCCAGCATTTT
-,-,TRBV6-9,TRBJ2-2,CASSTPHGGELFF,TGTGCCAGCAGCACCCCCCACGGGGGGGAGCTGTTTTTT
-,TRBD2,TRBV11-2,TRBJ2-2,CASRGLAANTGELFF,TGTGCCAGCAGGGGACTAGCGGCGAACACCGGGGAGCTGTTTTTT
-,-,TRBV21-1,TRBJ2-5,CASQGPIKETQYF,TGTGCCAGCCAGGGCCCGATCAAAGAGACCCAGTACTTC
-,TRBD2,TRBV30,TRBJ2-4,CAWSYLAGLDIQYF,TGTGCCTGGAGTTACCTAGCGGGATTGGACATTCAGTACTTC
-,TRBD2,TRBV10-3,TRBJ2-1,CAILAGLAGYNEQFF,TGTGCCATCCTTGCGGGACTAGCGGGATACAATGAGCAGTTCTTC
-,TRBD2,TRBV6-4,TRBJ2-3,CASSDSGRGPDTQYF,TGTGCCAGCAGTGACTCAGGGAGGGGCCCAGATACGCAGTATTTT
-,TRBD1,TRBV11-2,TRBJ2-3,CASSNRGHVDTQYF,TGTGCCAGCAGCAACAGGGGGCATGTAGATACGCAGTATTTT
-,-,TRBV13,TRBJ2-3,CASSPLRSDTQYF,TGTGCCAGCAGCCCTCTCCGCTCAGATACGCAGTATTTT
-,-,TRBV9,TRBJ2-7,CASSPEGGPSGEQYF,TGTGCCAGCAGCCCCGAGGGGGGGCCATCTGGGGAGCAGTACTTC
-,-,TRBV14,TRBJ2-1,CASSHELEQFF,TGTGCCAGCAGCCATGAACTTGAGCAGTTCTTC
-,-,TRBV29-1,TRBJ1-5,CSVARDIGQPQHF,TGCAGCGTGGCCCGGGACATAGGGCAGCCCCAGCATTTT
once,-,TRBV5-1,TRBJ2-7,CASRQGRSSYEQYF,TGCGCCAGCAGACAGGGGAGGTCGTCCTACGAGCAGTACTTC
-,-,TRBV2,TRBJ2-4,CASSDARLAKNIQYF,TGTGCCAGCAGTGATGCCAGGTTAGCCAAAAACATTCAGTACTTC
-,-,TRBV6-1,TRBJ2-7,CASRSPAYEQYF,TGTGCCAGCAGATCGCCCGCCTACGAGCAGTACTTC
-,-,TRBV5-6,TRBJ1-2,CASSPRGRFGTLNFYGYTF,TGTGCCAGCAGCCCGAGGGGACGCTTTGGAACCTTGAACTTCTATGGCTACACCTTC
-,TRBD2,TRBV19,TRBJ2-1,CASSTLPGLVGERQFF,TGTGCCAGTAGTACTTTACCGGGACTAGTGGGGGAAAGGCAGTTCTTC
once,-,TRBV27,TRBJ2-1,CASMERDRPYNEQFF,TGTGCCAGCATGGAACGGGACCGACCCTACAATGAGCAGTTCTTC
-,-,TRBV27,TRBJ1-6,CASRLRTDEYNSPLHF,TGTGCCAGCAGGCTCCGGACGGACGAATATAATTCACCCCTCCACTTT
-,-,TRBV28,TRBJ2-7,CASSLRSWYSYEQYF,TGTGCCAGCAGTTTAAGATCATGGTACTCCTACGAGCAGTACTTC
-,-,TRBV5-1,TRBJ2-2,CASIALTGGELFF,TGCGCCAGCATAGCCTTAACGGGCGGGGAGCTGTTTTTT
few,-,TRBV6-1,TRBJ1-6,CASSVLGADDNSPLHF,TGTGCCAGCAGTGTACTGGGGGCCGATGATAATTCACCCCTCCACTTT
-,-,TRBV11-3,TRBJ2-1,CASSLVGRGPASEQFF,TGTGCCAGCAGCTTAGTCGGTCGGGGGCCCGCAAGTGAGCAGTTCTTC
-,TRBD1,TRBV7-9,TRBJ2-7,CASSQGWTGPYEQYF,TGTGCCAGCAGCCAAGGGTGGACAGGTCCCTACGAGCAGTACTTC
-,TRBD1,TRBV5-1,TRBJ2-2,CASSFQGAGELFF,TGCGCCAGCAGCTTTCAGGGGGCCGGGGAGCTGTTTTTT
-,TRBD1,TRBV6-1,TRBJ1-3,CASSGGQSSGNTIYF,TGTGCCAGCAGTGGGGGACAGAGCTCTGGAAACACCATATATTTT
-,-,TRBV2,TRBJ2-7,CASSEREGGYYEQYF,TGTGCCAGCAGTGAAAGAGAGGGAGGATACTACGAGCAGTACTTC
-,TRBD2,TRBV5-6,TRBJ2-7,CASSERDRGNEQYF,TGTGCCAGCAGCGAGCGGGATCGCGGGAACGAGCAGTACTTC
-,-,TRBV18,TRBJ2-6,CASSPLADVNVLTF,TGTGCCAGCTCACCACTAGCAGATGTCAACGTCCTGACTTTC
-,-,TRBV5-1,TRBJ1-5,CASSSDGASNQPQHF,TGCGCCAGCAGCTCGGATGGGGCTAGCAATCAGCCCCAGCATTTT
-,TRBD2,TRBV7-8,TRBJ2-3,CASSLVGFSGLAGGPDTDTQYF,TGTGCCAGCAGCTTAGTTGGTTTCTCTGGACTAGCGGGAGGGCCGGACACAGATACGCAGTATTTT
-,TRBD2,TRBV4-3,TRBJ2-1,CASSQEGLAGGTGYNEQFF,TGCGCCAGCAGCCAAGAAGGACTAGCGGGAGGGACGGGATACAATGAGCAGTTCTTC
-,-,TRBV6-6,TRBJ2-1,CASSYSRTLFDEQFF,TGTGCCAGCAGTTACTCCCGTACATTGTTTGATGAGCAGTTCTTC
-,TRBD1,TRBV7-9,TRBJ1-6,CASSMDRDESPLHF,TGTGCCAGCAGCATGGACAGGGATGAATCACCCCTCCACTTT
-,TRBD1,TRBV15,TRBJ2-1,CATSRGADREQFF,TGTGCCACCAGCAGAGGAGCGGACAGGGAGCAGTTCTTC
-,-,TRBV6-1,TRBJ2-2,CASSDRGRGGTGELFF,TGTGCCAGCAGTGATAGGGGCAGGGGAGGCACCGGGGAGCTGTTTTTT
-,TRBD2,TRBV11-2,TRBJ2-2,CASSLVRSGRSNTGELFF,TGTGCCAGCAGCCTGGTCCGTAGCGGGAGGTCCAACACCGGGGAGCTGTTTTTT
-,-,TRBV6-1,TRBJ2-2,CASRGQLFTGELFF,TGTGCCAGCAGGGGACAACTATTCACCGGGGAGCTGTTTTTT
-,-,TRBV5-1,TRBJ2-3,CASSLGVERDTQYF,TGCGCCAGCAGCTTGGGGGTGGAGAGGGATACGCAGTATTTT